The present entry profiles one T cell receptor (beta chain) with its context. CDR3 length: 12 residues. Per the germline V gene, CDR1 is KGHDR and CDR2 is SFDVKD. V shed 5 bases and J shed 8 bases, with 10 bases lying between them. Repertoires were generated with immunoSEQ multiplex PCR, while TCRdb's copy carries only in-frame clones and drops some. The sample comprises roughly 62,000 clones, 85% to 90% of which are singletons, and more than 1% rests with the top ten. This sample was taken from a study of blood T cell repertoires in COVID-19. The wider study: Whether acute or convalescent, the COVID-19 samples came from the United States, Italy and Spain.

V and J are TRBV24-1 and TRBJ2-3; maybe TRBD1 (5 bases). The receptor was isolated from a man aged 70 or older with acute or convalescent COVID-19. Sequenced input: peripheral blood. The CDR3 is CATSGGRVTQYF. CDR3 sequence (DNA): TGTGCCACCAGTGGGGGCCGGGTTACGCAGTATTTT.